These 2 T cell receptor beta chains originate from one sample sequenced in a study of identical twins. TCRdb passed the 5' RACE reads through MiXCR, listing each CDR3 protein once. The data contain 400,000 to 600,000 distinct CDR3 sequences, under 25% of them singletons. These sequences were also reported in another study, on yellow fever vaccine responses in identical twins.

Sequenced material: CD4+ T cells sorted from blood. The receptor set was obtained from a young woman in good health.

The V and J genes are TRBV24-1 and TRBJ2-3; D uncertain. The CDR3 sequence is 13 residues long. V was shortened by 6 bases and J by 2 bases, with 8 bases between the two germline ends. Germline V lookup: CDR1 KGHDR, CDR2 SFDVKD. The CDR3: CATSLKVTDTQYF. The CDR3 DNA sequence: TGTGCCACCAGTTTAAAAGTCACAGATACGCAGTATTTT.

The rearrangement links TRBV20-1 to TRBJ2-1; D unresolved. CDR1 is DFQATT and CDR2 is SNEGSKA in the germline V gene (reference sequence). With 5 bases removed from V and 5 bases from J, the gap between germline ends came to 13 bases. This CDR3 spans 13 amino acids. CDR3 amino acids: CSALRPSNNEQFF. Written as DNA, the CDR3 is TGCAGTGCTTTAAGGCCGTCGAACAATGAGCAGTTCTTC.